Presented here are 11 T cell receptor beta chains from one specimen sequenced in a study of T-cell memory formation after mild COVID-19. Each CDR3 protein is one row after TCRdb ran MiXCR on the 5' RACE reads. The sample carries 85,000 to 120,000 distinct CDR3 sequences, 15% to 20% recorded once. The sequenced sample consisted of PBMCs or a T cell subset sorted from them (not recorded which). The receptors originated from an adult woman who had mild COVID-19 (a few samples of this study predate the infection). Cell type and time point are not known.

The genes are TRBV27 and TRBJ2-1; a weak D match, TRBD2 (5 bases). CDR1 and CDR2 from the germline V gene are MNHEY and SMNVEV (reference sequence). Trimming left V 0 bases short and J 8 bases short, with 14 bases between. The CDR3 spans 15 residues. The CDR3 sequence is CASSLSLGSSDEQFF. CDR3 bases: TGTGCCAGCAGTTTATCGTTAGGGAGTAGCGATGAGCAGTTCTTC.

This clonotype was recorded a few times. The rearrangement joins TRBV2 to TRBJ1-1, with 7 bases aligning to TRBD1. J was trimmed by 5 bases and V by 6 bases; bases with no gene match: 9. CDR3 length equals 14 residues. The germline V gene has CDR1 SNHLY and CDR2 FYNNEI. The CDR3 DNA is TGTGCCAGCAGAGACGACAGGGATGGAACTGAAGCTTTCTTT. Translation gives CASRDDRDGTEAFF.

The chain combines TRBV4-3 with TRBJ2-2; 9 bases are a match to TRBD2. The V and J ends lost 0 bases and 5 bases, in that order; junction bases with no gene match: 10. CDR1 and CDR2 from the germline V gene are LGHNA and YSLEER. This CDR3 region has 18 residues. For the CDR3, the DNA is TGCGCCAGCAGCCAAGATCTGCCTAGCGGGATGACGACCGGGGAGCTGTTTTTT. Protein: CASSQDLPSGMTTGELFF.

This clonotype was seen more than once but under ten times. CDR3 protein: CASRLDLRADVSNEKLFF. The CDR3, as DNA: TGTGCCAGCAGACTAGACCTGAGGGCAGACGTCAGTAATGAAAAACTGTTTTTT. V usage is TRBV6-6 and J usage is TRBJ1-4; D gene ambiguous. The CDR3 contains 18 residues. V lost 6 bases and J lost 4, with 24 bases in between. Germline assignment: CDR1 MNHNY and CDR2 SVGAGI (reference sequence).

This clonotype was counted a few times. This sequence joins TRBV7-9 and TRBJ2-1, with 7 nucleotides matching TRBD1. This CDR3 region has 12 residues. With V trimmed by 8 bases and J by 4 bases, 2 bases remained unmatched. The germline V gene encodes CDR1 SEHNR and CDR2 FQNEAQ (reference sequence). The CDR3 bases are TGTGCCAGCGGGACAGCATACAATGAGCAGTTCTTC. Translating gives CASGTAYNEQFF.

The chain is built from TRBV28 and TRBJ1-4; D possibly corresponds to TRBD1 (6 bases). Germline V gene sequence: CDR1 MDHEN, CDR2 SYDVKM. CDR3 length: 16 amino acids. With 4 bases removed from V and 7 bases from J, the gap between germline ends came to 19 bases. The CDR3 here is CASSSPRGAQGEKLFF. CDR3 bases: TGTGCCAGCAGTTCCCCCCGGGGGGCGCAGGGTGAAAAACTGTTTTTT.

The chain employs TRBV13 and TRBJ2-3; the match to TRBD1 covers 8 bases. Germline-derived CDR1 and CDR2 are PRHDT and FYEKMQ (reference sequence). V shed 8 bases, J shed 2 bases, and the junction held 12 bases outside the gene matches. The CDR3 consists of 16 residues. CDR3: CASSPGQGKTTDTQYF. Written as DNA, the CDR3 is TGTGCCAGCTCCCCCGGACAGGGTAAGACCACAGATACGCAGTATTTT.

V gene TRBV13 combines with J gene TRBJ2-1, with no clear D. The CDR3 length is 12 residues. V lost 7 bases and J 6 bases, leaving 10 bases between the germline ends. Germline V gene data show CDR1 as PRHDT and CDR2 as FYEKMQ (reference sequence). CDR3 bases: TGTGCCAGCACCTCCGGTGGCAATGAGCAGTTCTTC. It specifies CASTSGGNEQFF.

This chain joins TRBV3-1 and TRBJ2-5; D might be TRBD1 or TRBD2, each matching 5 bases. Between the trimmed V and J ends, which lost 4 bases and 3 bases, there was a span of 18 bases. The CDR3 sequence is 16 residues long. Germline V lookup: CDR1 LGHDT, CDR2 YNNKEL (reference sequence). The chain's CDR3 is CASSPARGLGEETQYF. CDR3 in DNA: TGTGCCAGCAGCCCAGCTCGGGGTTTGGGGGAAGAGACCCAGTACTTC.

This clonotype has just a few counts. This rearrangement joins TRBV7-9 to TRBJ1-1; D is ambiguous. V was pared by 1 base and J by 3 bases, with 12 bases between. This CDR3 spans 15 amino acids. Looked up from germline, CDR1 is SEHNR and CDR2 is FQNEAQ (reference sequence). CDR3 sequence reads: CASSLEGAWDTEAFF. CDR3 nucleotide sequence: TGTGCCAGCAGCTTAGAGGGAGCCTGGGACACTGAAGCTTTCTTT. Variable domain in full (rest from reference TRBV7-9 and TRBJ1-1): DTGVSQNPRHKITKRGQNVTFRCDPISEHNRLYWYRQTLGQGPEFLTYFQNEAQLEKSRLLSDRFSAERPKGSFSTLEIQRTEQGDSAMYLCASSLEGAWDTEAFFGQGTRLTVV.

This clonotype was detected a few times. The V and J genes are TRBV6-5 and TRBJ2-1, with 9 bases that match TRBD2. This CDR3 region has 17 residues. Germline assignment: CDR1 MNHEY and CDR2 SVGAGI. V lost 0 bases and J lost 5; bases outside the gene matches: 8. Here the CDR3 DNA reads TGTGCCAGCAGTTACTCGAAGCCTAGCGGGAAGGACAATGAGCAGTTCTTC. This encodes CASSYSKPSGKDNEQFF.